This T cell receptor beta chain was captured by sequencing in a study of T cell responses to AZD1222 COVID-19 vaccine. Concerning this clone itself: Its cognate antigen is unknown.

Clones were read by immunoSEQ multiplex PCR, and TCRdb kept only the in-frame ones, dropping some. The sample contains about 150,000 clones, about nine tenths of which appear only once. Study-wide results and limits: The CD4 TCRs associated with vaccination extended across spike and predominated at 160-218 and 743-854. It was only after the peak T cell response that any repertoires were sampled. White British people made up most donors, females outnumbered males, and clonal diversity was possibly underestimated.

Timing groups of about 4 and about 12 weeks for second doses were pooled. This CDR3 spans 13 amino acids. The germline CDR1 and CDR2 sequences are MNHEY and SMNVEV (reference sequence). V lost 6 bases to trimming and J lost 7 bases; unmatched junction nucleotides: 6. This receptor was taken from an adult who received the AZD1222 COVID-19 vaccine. The chain employs TRBV27 and TRBJ2-1, with 7 positions matching TRBD1. Material: peripheral blood, obtained 28 days after the second AZD1222 dose. This chain's CDR3 is CASRFRGSNEQFF. DNA of the CDR3: TGTGCCAGCAGATTCAGGGGGTCTAATGAGCAGTTCTTC.